The present T cell receptor beta chain was sequenced within a study of T cell responses to AZD1222 COVID-19 vaccine. This clone has more than one count but fewer than ten. Here immunoSEQ multiplex PCR was the method, and the copy in TCRdb shows in-frame clones only, minus some. The table lists over 85,000 clones, over 85% of them singletons. Germline-derived CDR1 and CDR2 are MGHRA and YSYEKL. The J segment lost 8 bases and the V segment lost 5 bases, leaving 18 bases of the junction unmatched. This CDR3 spans 18 amino acids. Source: peripheral blood, taken 28 days after the second AZD1222 dose. This receptor was taken from an adult who received the AZD1222 COVID-19 vaccine. This sequence joins TRBV4-1 and TRBJ2-1; 10 nucleotides match TRBD2. The CDR3 DNA sequence: TGCGCCAGCAGCACGCCCGGACTAGCGGCTATTAACCGGGATGAGCAGTTCTTC. Translating it yields CASSTPGLAAINRDEQFF.